Described below is a single T cell receptor (beta chain) sequence and its context. Its antigen is not known. It may be a read error: a sequence one base away is much more abundant. This record comes from a study of glioma-infiltrating T cells. Study-wide results and limits: Above-expected tissue-blood divergence occurred in all gliomas, most in low-grade ones. Only very few CDR3 sequences appeared in both tissue and blood.

The CDR3 extends over 17 amino acids. The germline CDR1 and CDR2 sequences are DFQATT and SNEGSKA (reference sequence). Germline trimming cut 3 bases from V and 2 bases from J; bases unmatched to any gene: 5. Amplification of TCR alpha and beta CDR3 regions from RNA used iRepertoire nested multiplex PCR. Tissue mRNA or PBMC total RNA, roughly 90-400 ng, went into one-step reverse transcription and amplification. TCRdb independently ran MiXCR on the multiplex PCR reads; one entry per CDR3 protein. This sample has 85,000 to 110,000 distinct CDR3 sequences, with less than 30% found just once. Sequenced input: glioma tissue, nonneoplastic brain tissue, or PBMCs (not recorded which). The chain is built from TRBV20-1 and TRBJ2-2; TRBD2 matches at 14 bases. The origin of this receptor is a human donor with low-grade glioma or glioblastoma, undergoing nonglioma brain surgery, or in good health (not recorded which). CDR3 residues: CSASGTSGGFNTGELFF. For the CDR3, the DNA is TGCAGTGCTAGTGGGACTAGCGGGGGCTTCAACACCGGGGAGCTGTTTTTT.